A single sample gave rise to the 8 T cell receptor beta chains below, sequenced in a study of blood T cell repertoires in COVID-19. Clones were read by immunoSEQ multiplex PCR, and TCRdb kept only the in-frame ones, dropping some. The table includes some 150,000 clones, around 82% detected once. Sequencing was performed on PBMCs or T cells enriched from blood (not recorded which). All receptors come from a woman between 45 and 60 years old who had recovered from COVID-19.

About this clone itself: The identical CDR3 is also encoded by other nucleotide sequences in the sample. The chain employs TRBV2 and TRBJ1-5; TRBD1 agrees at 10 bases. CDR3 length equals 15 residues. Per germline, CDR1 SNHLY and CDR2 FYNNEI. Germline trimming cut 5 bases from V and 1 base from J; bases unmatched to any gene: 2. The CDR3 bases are TGTGCCAGCAGTACGGGACAGGGGAGCAATCAGCCCCAGCATTTT. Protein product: CASSTGQGSNQPQHF.

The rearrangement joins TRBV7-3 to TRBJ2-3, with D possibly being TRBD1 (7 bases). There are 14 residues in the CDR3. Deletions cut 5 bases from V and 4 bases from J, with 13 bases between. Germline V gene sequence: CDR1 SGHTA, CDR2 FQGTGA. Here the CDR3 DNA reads TGTGCCAGCAGCCCGCAGGGGGGTGCAGATACGCAGTATTTT. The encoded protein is CASSPQGGADTQYF.

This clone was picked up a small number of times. CDR3 amino acids: CASSITGNRSPLHF. The CDR3 DNA reads as TGTGCCAGTAGTATTACGGGAAACCGGTCACCCCTCCACTTT. The genes are TRBV19 and TRBJ1-6; D not resolved. Germline loops: CDR1 LNHDA, CDR2 SQIVND (reference sequence). This CDR3 is 14 amino acids long. Deletions cut 3 bases from V and 10 bases from J, with 13 bases between.

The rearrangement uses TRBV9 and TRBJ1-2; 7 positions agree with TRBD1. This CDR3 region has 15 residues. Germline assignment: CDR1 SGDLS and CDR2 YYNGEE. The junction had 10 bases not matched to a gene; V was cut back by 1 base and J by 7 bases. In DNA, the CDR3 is TGTGCCAGCAGCGTATGGCTGGGGACAGATGCTGGCTACACCTTC. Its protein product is CASSVWLGTDAGYTF.

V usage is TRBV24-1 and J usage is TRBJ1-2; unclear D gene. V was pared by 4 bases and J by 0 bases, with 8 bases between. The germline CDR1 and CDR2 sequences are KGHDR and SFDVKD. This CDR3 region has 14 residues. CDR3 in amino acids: CATSDSGTNYGYTF. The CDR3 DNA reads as TGTGCCACCAGTGACTCCGGGACTAACTATGGCTACACCTTC.

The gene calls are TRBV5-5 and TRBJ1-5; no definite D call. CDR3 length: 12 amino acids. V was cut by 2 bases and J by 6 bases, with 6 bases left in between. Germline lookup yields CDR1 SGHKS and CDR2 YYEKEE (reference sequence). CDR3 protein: CASSFIGQPQHF. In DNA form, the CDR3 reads TGTGCCAGCAGCTTTATCGGTCAGCCCCAGCATTTT.

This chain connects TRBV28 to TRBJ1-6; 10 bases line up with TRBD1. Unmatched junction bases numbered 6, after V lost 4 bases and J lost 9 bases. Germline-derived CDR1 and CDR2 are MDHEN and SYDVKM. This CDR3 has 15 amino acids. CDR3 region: CASSYEGTGVSPLHF. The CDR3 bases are TGTGCCAGCAGTTATGAAGGGACAGGGGTTTCACCCCTCCACTTT. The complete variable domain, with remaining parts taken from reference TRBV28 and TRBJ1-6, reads DVKVTQSSRYLVKRTGEKVFLECVQDMDHENMFWYRQDPGLGLRLIYFSYDVKMKEKGDIPEGYSVSREKKERFSLILESASTNQTSMYLCASSYEGTGVSPLHFGNGTRLTVT.

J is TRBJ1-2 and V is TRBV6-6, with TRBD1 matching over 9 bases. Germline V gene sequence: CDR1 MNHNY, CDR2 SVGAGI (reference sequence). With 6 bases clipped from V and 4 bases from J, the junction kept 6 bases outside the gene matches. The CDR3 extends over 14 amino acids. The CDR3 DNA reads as TGTGCCAGCAGCCGGGACAGGGCCCTCTATGGCTACACCTTC. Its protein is CASSRDRALYGYTF.